The sample holds many counts of the clone carrying this T cell receptor (beta chain). What it recognizes is unknown. The source of the sample is a study of T cells after yellow fever vaccination. The ends lost 10 bases at V and 7 bases at J; junction bases unmatched: 5. This CDR3 contains 11 residues. Study results and caveats: Among primary-vaccination clones, most reappeared after the booster, at just under 98% for CD4 and 85% to 90% for CD8.

In TCRdb, the 5' RACE reads were re-called with MiXCR into one record per CDR3 protein. The sample records 350,000 to 450,000 distinct CDR3 sequences, approximately 5.7% being singletons. V gene TRBV12-3 or TRBV12-4 combines with J gene TRBJ2-3; the match to TRBD1 covers 7 bases. The TCR sequence derives from a man under 40 who received the YFV17D yellow fever vaccine. The sequenced sample was PBMCs, obtained 5 days after the yellow fever booster vaccination. The CDR3 region is CATARGNTQYF. In DNA form, the CDR3 reads TGTGCCACCGCCAGGGGGAATACGCAGTATTTT.